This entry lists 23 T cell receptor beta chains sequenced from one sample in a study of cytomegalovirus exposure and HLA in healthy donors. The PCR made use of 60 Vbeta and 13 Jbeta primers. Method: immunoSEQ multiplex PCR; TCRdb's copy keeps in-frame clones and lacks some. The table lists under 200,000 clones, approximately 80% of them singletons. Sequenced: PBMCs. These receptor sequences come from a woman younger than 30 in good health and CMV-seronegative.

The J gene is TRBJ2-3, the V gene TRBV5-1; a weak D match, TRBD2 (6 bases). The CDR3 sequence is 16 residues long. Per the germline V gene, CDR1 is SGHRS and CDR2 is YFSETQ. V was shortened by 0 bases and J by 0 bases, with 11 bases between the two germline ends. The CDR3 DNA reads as TGCGCCAGCAGCTTGGGGAGGGCAGTGAGCACAGATACGCAGTATTTT. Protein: CASSLGRAVSTDTQYF.

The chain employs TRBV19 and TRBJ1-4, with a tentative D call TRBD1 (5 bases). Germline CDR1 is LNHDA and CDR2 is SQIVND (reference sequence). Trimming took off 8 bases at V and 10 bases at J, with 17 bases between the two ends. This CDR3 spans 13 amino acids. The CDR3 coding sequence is TGTGCCAGTTCCCCGGGACTTGGCGGAAAACTGTTTTTT. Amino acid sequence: CASSPGLGGKLFF.

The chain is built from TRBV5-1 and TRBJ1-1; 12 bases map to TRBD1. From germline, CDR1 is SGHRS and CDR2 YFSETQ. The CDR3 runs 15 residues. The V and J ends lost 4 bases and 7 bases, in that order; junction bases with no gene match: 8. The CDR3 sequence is CASSLGQGAIGEAFF. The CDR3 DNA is TGCGCCAGCAGCCTGGGACAGGGGGCTATTGGTGAAGCTTTCTTT.

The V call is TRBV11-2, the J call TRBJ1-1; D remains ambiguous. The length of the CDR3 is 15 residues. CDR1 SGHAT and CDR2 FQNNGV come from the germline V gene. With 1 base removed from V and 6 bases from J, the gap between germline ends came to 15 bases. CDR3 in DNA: TGTGCCAGCAGCTTAGTATACAGCCAAGTGTCTGAAGCTTTCTTT. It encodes CASSLVYSQVSEAFF. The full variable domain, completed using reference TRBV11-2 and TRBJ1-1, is EAGVAQSPRYKIIEKRQSVAFWCNPISGHATLYWYQQILGQGPKLLIQFQNNGVVDDSQLPKDRFSAERLKGVDSTLKIQPAKLEDSAVYLCASSLVYSQVSEAFFGQGTRLTVV.

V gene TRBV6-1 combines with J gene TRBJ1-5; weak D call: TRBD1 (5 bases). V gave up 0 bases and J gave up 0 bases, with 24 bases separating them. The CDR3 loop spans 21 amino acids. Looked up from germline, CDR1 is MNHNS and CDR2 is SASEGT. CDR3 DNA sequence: TGTGCCAGCAGTGAAGCCCCTTTCACTGGCGGGGCCCTTTATAGCAATCAGCCCCAGCATTTT. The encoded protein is CASSEAPFTGGALYSNQPQHF.

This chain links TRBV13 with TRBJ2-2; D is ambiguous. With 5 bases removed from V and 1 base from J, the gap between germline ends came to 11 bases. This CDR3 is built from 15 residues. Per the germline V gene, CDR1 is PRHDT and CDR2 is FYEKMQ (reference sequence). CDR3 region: CASSPWAGNTGELFF. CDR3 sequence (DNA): TGTGCCAGCAGCCCCTGGGCAGGGAACACCGGGGAGCTGTTTTTT. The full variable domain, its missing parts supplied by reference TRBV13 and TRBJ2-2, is AAGVIQSPRHLIKEKRETATLKCYPIPRHDTVYWYQQGPGQDPQFLISFYEKMQSDKGSIPDRFSAQQFSDYHSELNMSSLELGDSALYFCASSPWAGNTGELFFGEGSRLTVL.

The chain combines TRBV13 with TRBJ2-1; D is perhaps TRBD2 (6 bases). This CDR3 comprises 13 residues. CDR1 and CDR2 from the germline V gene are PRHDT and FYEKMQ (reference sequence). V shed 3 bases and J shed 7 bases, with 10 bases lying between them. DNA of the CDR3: TGTGCCAGCAGCTTTGGCCTAGCGAATGAGCAGTTCTTC. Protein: CASSFGLANEQFF.

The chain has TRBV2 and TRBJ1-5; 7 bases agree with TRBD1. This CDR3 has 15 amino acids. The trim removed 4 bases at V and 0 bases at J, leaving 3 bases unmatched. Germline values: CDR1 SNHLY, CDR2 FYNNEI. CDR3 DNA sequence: TGTGCCAGCAGTGCGGGGACAGTTAGCAATCAGCCCCAGCATTTT. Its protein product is CASSAGTVSNQPQHF.

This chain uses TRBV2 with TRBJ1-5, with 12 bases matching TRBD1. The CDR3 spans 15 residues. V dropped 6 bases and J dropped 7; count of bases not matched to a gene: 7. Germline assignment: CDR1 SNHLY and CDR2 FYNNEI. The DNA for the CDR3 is TGTGCCAGCAGCGGGGGACAGGGGGCAAGACAGCCCCAGCATTTT. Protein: CASSGGQGARQPQHF.

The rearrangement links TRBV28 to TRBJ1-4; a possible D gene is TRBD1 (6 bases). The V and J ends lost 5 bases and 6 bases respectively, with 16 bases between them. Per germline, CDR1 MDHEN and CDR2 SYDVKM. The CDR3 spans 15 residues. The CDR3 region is CASSALQGPDEKLFF. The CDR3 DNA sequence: TGTGCCAGCAGTGCCTTACAGGGTCCGGATGAAAAACTGTTTTTT.

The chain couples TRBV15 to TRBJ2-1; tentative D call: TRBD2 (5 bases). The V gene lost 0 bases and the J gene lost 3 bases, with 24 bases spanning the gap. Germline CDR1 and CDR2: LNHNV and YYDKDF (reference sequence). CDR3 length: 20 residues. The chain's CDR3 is CATSRDFRPGMVGYYNEQFF. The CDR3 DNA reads TGTGCCACCAGCAGAGATTTTCGCCCGGGAATGGTCGGGTACTACAATGAGCAGTTCTTC.

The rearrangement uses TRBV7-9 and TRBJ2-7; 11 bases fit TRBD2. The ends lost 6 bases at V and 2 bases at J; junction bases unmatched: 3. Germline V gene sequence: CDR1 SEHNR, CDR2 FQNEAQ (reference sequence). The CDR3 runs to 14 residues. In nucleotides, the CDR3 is TGTGCCAGCAGTGGGACTAGCGGTACCTACGAGCAGTACTTC. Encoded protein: CASSGTSGTYEQYF.

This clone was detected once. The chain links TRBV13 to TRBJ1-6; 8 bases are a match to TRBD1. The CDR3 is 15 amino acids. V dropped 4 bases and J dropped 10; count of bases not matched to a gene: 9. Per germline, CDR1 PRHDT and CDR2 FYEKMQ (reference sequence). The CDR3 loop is CASSSDYRGGSPLHF. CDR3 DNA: TGTGCCAGCAGCTCCGATTACAGGGGGGGATCACCCCTCCACTTT. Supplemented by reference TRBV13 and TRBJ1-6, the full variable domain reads AAGVIQSPRHLIKEKRETATLKCYPIPRHDTVYWYQQGPGQDPQFLISFYEKMQSDKGSIPDRFSAQQFSDYHSELNMSSLELGDSALYFCASSSDYRGGSPLHFGNGTRLTVT.

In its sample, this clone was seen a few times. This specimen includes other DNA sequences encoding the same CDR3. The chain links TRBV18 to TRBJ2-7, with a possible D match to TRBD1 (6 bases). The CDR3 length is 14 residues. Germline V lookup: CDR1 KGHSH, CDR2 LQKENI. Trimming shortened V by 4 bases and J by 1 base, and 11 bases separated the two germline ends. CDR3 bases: TGTGCCAGCTCACTGACAGGCTCATCCTACGAGCAGTACTTC. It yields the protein CASSLTGSSYEQYF.

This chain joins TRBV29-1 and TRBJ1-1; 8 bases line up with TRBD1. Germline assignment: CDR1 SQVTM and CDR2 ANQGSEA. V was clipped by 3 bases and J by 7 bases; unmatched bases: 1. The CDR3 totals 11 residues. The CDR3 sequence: CSVDRGREAFF. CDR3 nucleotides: TGCAGCGTTGACAGGGGGCGTGAAGCTTTCTTT.

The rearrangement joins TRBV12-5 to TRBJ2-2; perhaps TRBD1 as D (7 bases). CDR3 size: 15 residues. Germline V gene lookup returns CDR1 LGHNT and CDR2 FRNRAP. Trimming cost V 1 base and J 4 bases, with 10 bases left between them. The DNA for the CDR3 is TGTGCTAGTGGTTTGGGACAGGGAGGCACCGGGGAGCTGTTTTTT. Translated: CASGLGQGGTGELFF.

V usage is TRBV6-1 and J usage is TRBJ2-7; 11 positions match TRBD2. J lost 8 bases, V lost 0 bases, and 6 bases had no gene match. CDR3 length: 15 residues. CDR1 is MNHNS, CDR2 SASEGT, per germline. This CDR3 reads CASSEAPGLADKQYF. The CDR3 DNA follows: TGTGCCAGCAGTGAAGCGCCGGGACTAGCGGACAAGCAGTACTTC.

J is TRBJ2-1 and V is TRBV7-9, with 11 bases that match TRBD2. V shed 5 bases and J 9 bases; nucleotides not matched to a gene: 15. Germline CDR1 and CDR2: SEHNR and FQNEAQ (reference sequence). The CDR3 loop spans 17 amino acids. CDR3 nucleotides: TGTGCCAGCAGCACCCGGCTAGCGGGAGGACCCAACTTTGAGCAGTTCTTC. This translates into CASSTRLAGGPNFEQFF.

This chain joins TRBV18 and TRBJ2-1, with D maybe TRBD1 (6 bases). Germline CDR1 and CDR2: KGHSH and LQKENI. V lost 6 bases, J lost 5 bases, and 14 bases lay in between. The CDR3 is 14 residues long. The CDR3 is CASSPSDSHNEQFF. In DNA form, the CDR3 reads TGTGCCAGCTCCCCCTCGGACAGCCACAATGAGCAGTTCTTC.

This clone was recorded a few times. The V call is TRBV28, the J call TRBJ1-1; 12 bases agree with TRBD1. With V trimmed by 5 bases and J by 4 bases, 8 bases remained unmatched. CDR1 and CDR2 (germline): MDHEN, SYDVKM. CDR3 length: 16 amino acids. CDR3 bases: TGTGCCAGCAGTGGATCACTGGGACAGGGGGCCACTGAAGCTTTCTTT. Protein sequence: CASSGSLGQGATEAFF.

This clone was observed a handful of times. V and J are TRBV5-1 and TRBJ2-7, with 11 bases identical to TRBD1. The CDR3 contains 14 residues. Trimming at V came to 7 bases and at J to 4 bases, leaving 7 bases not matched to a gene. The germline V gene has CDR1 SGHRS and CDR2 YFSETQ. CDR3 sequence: CASRTGTGGYEQYF. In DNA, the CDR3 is TGCGCCAGCCGCACGGGGACAGGGGGTTACGAGCAGTACTTC.

The CDR3 sequence is CASNAGDTYGYTF. CDR3 DNA sequence: TGCGCCAGCAACGCCGGGGACACCTATGGCTACACCTTC. This chain connects TRBV5-1 to TRBJ1-2; tentative D call: TRBD1 (6 bases). Germline V gene lookup returns CDR1 SGHRS and CDR2 YFSETQ. Between the trimmed V and J ends, which lost 6 bases and 4 bases, there was a span of 13 bases. The CDR3 sequence is 13 residues long.

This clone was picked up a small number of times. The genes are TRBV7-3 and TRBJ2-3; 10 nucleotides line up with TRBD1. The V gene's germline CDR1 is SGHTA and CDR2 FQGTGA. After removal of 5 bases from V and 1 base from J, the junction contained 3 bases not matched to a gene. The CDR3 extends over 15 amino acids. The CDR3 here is CASSRGQGGTDTQYF. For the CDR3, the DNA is TGTGCCAGCAGCCGAGGACAGGGGGGCACAGATACGCAGTATTTT.